The entry below gives a single T cell receptor (beta chain) sequence along with its context. The data derive from a study of shared T cell receptors in the human thymus. With 3 bases clipped from V and 2 bases from J, the junction kept 10 bases outside the gene matches. Germline assignment: CDR1 GTSNPN and CDR2 SVGIG (reference sequence). The CDR3 has 16 amino acids. The method was immunoSEQ multiplex PCR; TCRdb's version includes in-frame clones alone and lacks a portion of them. This sample has roughly 660,000 clones, with around 87% found just once. The same data also contributed to another study, on human thymus T cells. From that second work: During corrective heart surgery, resections were taken, and the thymus tissue came from them. Related work showed strongly overlapping thymic repertoires across unrelated individuals.

Sequencing was performed on thymocytes. The chain employs TRBV30 and TRBJ1-5; TRBD1 agrees at 7 bases. The TCR sequence derives from a boy in the first two years of life with a congenital heart defect. The CDR3 here is CAWRNRQGRGNQPQHF. The CDR3 region has the DNA TGTGCCTGGAGGAACCGACAGGGTCGGGGCAATCAGCCCCAGCATTTT.